This is a list of T cell receptor beta chains from one sample in a study of PD-L1 blockade in urothelial cancer. Assay: immunoSEQ multiplex PCR; the TCRdb copy retains only in-frame clones and omits some. In the table there are some 87,000 clones, over 75% of which are singletons. Sequenced material: PBMCs, taken around atezolizumab (anti-PD-L1) treatment. The receptors shown here come from a man in his sixties with urothelial cancer. The CDR3 runs from the conserved cysteine through the conserved F or W. Fields, in order: clone size, V gene, CDR3 length, D gene, J gene, CDR3 protein, CDR3 DNA. D genes are given only for firm matches. Expanded clones get a size class; other rows say once, few or many, or leave the size out.

size: -
V: TRBV18
length: 16
D: -
J: TRBJ2-3
CDR3: CASSPPDKTSTDTQYF
DNA: TGTGCCAGCTCACCCCCAGACAAAACTAGCACAGATACGCAGTATTTT

size: -
V: TRBV19
length: 16
D: TRBD2
J: TRBJ2-3
CDR3: CASSIGLAGFSDTQYF
DNA: TGTGCCAGTAGTATAGGACTAGCGGGATTTTCAGATACGCAGTATTTT

size: -
V: TRBV15
length: 12
D: TRBD1
J: TRBJ1-2
CDR3: CATSDDRGGYTF
DNA: TGTGCCACCAGCGATGACAGGGGAGGCTACACCTTC

size: few
V: TRBV7-9
length: 13
D: TRBD1
J: TRBJ1-4
CDR3: CASRLDRGEKLFF
DNA: TGTGCCAGCAGGTTGGACAGGGGAGAAAAACTGTTTTTT

size: -
V: TRBV27
length: 14
D: -
J: TRBJ1-1
CDR3: CASSHKTDAGEAFF
DNA: TGTGCCAGCAGTCATAAGACAGATGCCGGTGAAGCTTTCTTT

size: few
V: TRBV5-1
length: 15
D: TRBD1
J: TRBJ2-4
CDR3: CASSPALGQGNIQYF
DNA: TGCGCCAGCAGCCCAGCCTTAGGACAGGGGAACATTCAGTACTTC

size: -
V: TRBV5-5
length: 15
D: TRBD1
J: TRBJ1-2
CDR3: CASSLEGQGPYGYTF
DNA: TGTGCCAGCAGCTTGGAGGGACAGGGCCCATATGGCTACACCTTC

size: -
V: TRBV7-2
length: 15
D: -
J: TRBJ1-5
CDR3: CASSPRPSSNQPQHF
DNA: TGTGCCAGCAGCCCTAGACCATCGAGCAATCAGCCCCAGCATTTT

size: -
V: TRBV5-4
length: 16
D: TRBD1
J: TRBJ2-7
CDR3: CASSPGTGMSSYEQYF
DNA: TGTGCCAGCAGCCCAGGGACAGGGATGAGCTCCTACGAGCAGTACTTC

size: -
V: TRBV9
length: 17
D: -
J: TRBJ2-5
CDR3: CASSAGTPQTGRETQYF
DNA: TGTGCCAGCAGCGCAGGGACACCTCAGACGGGCCGGGAGACCCAGTACTTC

size: -
V: TRBV18
length: 15
D: TRBD2
J: TRBJ2-5
CDR3: CASSPQTSGQETQYF
DNA: TGTGCCAGCTCACCACAGACTAGCGGACAAGAGACCCAGTACTTC

size: -
V: TRBV11-3
length: 16
D: TRBD1
J: TRBJ1-6
CDR3: CASSPDRGPGNSPLHF
DNA: TGTGCCAGCAGCCCTGACAGGGGGCCGGGTAATTCACCCCTCCACTTT

size: -
V: TRBV5-1
length: 16
D: TRBD2
J: TRBJ2-5
CDR3: CASSSGGRDLGETQYF
DNA: TGCGCCAGCAGCTCAGGCGGGAGGGATTTGGGAGAGACCCAGTACTTC